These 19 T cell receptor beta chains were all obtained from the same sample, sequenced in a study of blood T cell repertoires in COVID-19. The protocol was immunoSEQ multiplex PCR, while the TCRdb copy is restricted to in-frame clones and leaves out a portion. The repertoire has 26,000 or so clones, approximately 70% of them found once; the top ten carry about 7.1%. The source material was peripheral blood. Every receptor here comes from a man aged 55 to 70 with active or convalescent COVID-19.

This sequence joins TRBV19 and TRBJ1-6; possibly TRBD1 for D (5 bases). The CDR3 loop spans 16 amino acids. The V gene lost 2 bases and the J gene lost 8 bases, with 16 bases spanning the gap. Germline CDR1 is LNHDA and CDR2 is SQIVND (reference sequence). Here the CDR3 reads CASSIRGGSGDSPLHF. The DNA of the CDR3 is TGTGCCAGTAGTATAAGGGGCGGTTCTGGTGATTCACCCCTCCACTTT.

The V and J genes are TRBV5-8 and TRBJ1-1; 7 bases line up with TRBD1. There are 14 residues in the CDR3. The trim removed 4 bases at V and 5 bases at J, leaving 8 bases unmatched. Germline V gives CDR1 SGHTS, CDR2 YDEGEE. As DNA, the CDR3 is TGTGCCAGCAGCAAGGGACAGATGGGGACTGAAGCTTTCTTT. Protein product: CASSKGQMGTEAFF. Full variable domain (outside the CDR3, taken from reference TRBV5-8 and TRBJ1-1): EAGVTQSPTHLIKTRGQQATLRCSPISGHTSVYWYQQALGLGLQFLLWYDEGEERNRGNFPPRFSGRQFPNYSSELNVNALELEDSALYLCASSKGQMGTEAFFGQGTRLTVV.

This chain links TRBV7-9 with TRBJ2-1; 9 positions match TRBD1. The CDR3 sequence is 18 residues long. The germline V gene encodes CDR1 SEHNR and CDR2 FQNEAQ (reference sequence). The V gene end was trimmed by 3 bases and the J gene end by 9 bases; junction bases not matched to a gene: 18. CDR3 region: CASSFRTGALPGMGEQFF. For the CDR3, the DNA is TGTGCCAGCAGCTTTAGGACAGGGGCTTTACCTGGTATGGGTGAGCAGTTCTTC.

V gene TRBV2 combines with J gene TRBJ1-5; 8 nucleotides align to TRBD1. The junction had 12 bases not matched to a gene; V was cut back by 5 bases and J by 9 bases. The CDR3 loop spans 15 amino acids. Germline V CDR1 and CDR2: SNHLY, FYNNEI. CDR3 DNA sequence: TGTGCCAGCAGTCCGGTACTGACAGGGGTCAGGCCCCAGCATTTT. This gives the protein CASSPVLTGVRPQHF.

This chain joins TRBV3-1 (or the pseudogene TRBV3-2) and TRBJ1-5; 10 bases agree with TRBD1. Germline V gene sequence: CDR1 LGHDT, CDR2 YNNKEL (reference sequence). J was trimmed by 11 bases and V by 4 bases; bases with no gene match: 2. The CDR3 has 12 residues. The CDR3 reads CASSLDRGTQHF. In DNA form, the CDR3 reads TGTGCCAGCAGCCTGGACAGGGGGACCCAGCATTTT.

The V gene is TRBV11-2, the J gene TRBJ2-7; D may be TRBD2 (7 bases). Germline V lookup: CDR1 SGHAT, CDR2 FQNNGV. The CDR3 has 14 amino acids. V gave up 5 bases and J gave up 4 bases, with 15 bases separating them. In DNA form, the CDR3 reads TGTGCCAGCAGCCCATCGAGGGGGGGGTACGAGCAGTACTTC. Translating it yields CASSPSRGGYEQYF.

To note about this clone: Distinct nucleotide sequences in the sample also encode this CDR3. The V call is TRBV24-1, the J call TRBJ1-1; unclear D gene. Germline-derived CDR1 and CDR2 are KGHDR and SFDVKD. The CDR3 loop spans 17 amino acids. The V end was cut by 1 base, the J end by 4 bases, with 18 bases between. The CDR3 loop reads CATSDFRGLRMGTEAFF. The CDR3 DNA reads TGTGCCACCAGTGATTTTCGGGGTCTTCGCATGGGCACTGAAGCTTTCTTT.

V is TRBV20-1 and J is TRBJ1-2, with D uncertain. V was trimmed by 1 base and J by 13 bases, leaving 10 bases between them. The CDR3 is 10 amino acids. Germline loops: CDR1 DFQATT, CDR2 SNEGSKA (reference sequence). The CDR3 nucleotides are TGCAGTGCTAGAGGGAGTAGAACCACCTTC. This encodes CSARGSRTTF.

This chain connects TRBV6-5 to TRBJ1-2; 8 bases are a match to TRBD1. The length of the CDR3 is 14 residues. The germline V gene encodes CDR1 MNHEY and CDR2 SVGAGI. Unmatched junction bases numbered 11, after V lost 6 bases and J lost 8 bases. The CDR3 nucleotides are TGTGCCAGCAGCCGAAGGGACAGGCTGGACGGCTACACCTTC. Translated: CASSRRDRLDGYTF.

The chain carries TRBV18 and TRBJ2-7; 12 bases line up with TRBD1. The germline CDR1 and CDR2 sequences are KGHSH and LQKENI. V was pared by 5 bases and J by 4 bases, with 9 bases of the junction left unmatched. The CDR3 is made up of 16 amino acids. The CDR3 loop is CASSSTGTGGLYEQYF. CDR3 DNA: TGTGCCAGCTCATCGACCGGGACAGGGGGCCTTTACGAGCAGTACTTC.

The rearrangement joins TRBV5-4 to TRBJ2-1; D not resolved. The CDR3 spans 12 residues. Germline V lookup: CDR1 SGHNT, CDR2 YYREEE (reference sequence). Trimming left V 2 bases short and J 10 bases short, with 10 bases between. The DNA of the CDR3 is TGTGCCAGCAGCTTAACGTCAGGCGAGCAGTTCTTC. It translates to CASSLTSGEQFF.

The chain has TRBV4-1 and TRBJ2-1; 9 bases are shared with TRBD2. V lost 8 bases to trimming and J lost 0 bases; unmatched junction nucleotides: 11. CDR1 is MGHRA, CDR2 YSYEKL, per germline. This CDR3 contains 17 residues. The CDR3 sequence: CASARGRAFSSYNEQFF. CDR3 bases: TGCGCCAGCGCCCGCGGGAGGGCATTCAGCTCCTACAATGAGCAGTTCTTC.

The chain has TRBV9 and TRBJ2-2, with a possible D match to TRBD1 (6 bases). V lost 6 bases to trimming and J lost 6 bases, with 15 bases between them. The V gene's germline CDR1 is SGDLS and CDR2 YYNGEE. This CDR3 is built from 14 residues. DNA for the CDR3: TGTGCCAGCACCATAAACAACAGGGCCGGGGAGCTGTTTTTT. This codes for CASTINNRAGELFF.

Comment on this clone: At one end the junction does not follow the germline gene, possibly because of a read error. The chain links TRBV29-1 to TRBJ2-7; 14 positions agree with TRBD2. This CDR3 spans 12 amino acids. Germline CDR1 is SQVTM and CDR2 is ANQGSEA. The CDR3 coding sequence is TGCAGCGTGGGGACTAGCGGGGGCCAGTTGCACTTC. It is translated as CSVGTSGGQLHF.

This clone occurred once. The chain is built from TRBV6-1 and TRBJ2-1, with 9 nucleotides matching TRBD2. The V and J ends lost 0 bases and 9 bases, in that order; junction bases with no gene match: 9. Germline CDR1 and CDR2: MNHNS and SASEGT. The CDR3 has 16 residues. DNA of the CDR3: TGTGCCAGCAGTGAAGCGCAAATAGCGGGGGCTCCTGAGCAGTTCTTC. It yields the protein CASSEAQIAGAPEQFF.

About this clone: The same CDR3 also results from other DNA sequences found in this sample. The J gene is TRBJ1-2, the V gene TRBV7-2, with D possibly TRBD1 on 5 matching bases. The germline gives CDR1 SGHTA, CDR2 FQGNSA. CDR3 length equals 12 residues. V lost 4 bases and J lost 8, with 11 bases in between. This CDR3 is CASSSNRGGYTF. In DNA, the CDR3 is TGTGCCAGCAGCTCGAATAGGGGCGGCTACACCTTC.

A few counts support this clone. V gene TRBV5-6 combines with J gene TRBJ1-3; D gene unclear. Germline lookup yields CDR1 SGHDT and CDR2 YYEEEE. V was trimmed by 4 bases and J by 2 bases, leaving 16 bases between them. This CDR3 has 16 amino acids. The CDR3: CASSGIPGMAGNTIYF. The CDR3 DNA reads TGTGCCAGCAGCGGAATCCCGGGGATGGCTGGAAACACCATATATTTT.

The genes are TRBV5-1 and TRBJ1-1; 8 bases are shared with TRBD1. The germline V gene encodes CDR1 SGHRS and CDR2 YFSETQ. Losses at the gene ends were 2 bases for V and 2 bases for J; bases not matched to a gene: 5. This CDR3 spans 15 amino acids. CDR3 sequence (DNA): TGCGCCAGCAGCTTATCAGACAGGGGAAACACTGAAGCTTTCTTT. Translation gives CASSLSDRGNTEAFF.

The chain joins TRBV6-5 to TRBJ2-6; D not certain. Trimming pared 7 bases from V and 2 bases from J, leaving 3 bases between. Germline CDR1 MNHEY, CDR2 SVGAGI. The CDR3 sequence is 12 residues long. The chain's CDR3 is CASTAGANVLTF. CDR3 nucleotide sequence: TGTGCCAGCACAGCTGGGGCCAACGTCCTGACTTTC.